One sample yielded the 25 T cell receptor beta chains listed below, sequenced in a study of fetal regulatory T cell absence and autoimmunity. Using immunoSEQ multiplex PCR, the repertoire was profiled, and TCRdb retains in-frame clones only, with some absent. The sample yields some 50,000 clones, roughly 83% seen once. Material: cord blood. Receptors originate from a newborn boy with IPEX syndrome.

This clone was observed a single time. The chain couples TRBV21-1 to TRBJ1-2. TRBV21-1 is recorded as a pseudogene. This CDR3 is built from 13 residues. Written as DNA, the CDR3 is TGTGCCAGCAGCAAAGCTGCTAACTATGGCTACACCTTC. This encodes CASSKAANYGYTF.

This clone was picked up a small number of times. This sample also contains other DNA sequences that code for the same CDR3. The DNA for the CDR3 is TGCGCCAGCAGCTTGCAGGGCAATCAGCCCCAGCATTTT. Amino acid sequence: CASSLQGNQPQHF. The chain uses TRBV5-1 and TRBJ1-5; unclear D gene. The CDR3 totals 13 residues. The germline V gene has CDR1 SGHRS and CDR2 YFSETQ. The V gene lost 1 base and the J gene lost 2 bases, with 4 bases spanning the gap.

The chain couples TRBV27 to TRBJ1-5; no clear D gene. Germline V gene sequence: CDR1 MNHEY, CDR2 SMNVEV (reference sequence). The CDR3 spans 13 residues. V lost 1 base to trimming and J lost 4 bases, with 5 bases between them. The DNA of the CDR3 is TGTGCCAGCAGTTTATTCAAGAATCAGCCCCAGCATTTT. Translated, it gives CASSLFKNQPQHF.

The rearrangement uses TRBV7-8 and TRBJ2-3, with 9 nucleotides matching TRBD1. After removal of 6 bases from V and 0 bases from J, the junction contained 4 bases not matched to a gene. Germline-derived CDR1 and CDR2 are SGHVS and FQNEAQ. There are 15 residues in the CDR3. The CDR3 coding sequence is TGTGCCAGCAGATATGGGACAGGGAGCACAGATACGCAGTATTTT. The encoded protein is CASRYGTGSTDTQYF.

The rearrangement joins TRBV19 to TRBJ1-1, with D uncertain. This CDR3 is 13 amino acids long. With 6 bases removed from V and 0 bases from J, the gap between germline ends came to 8 bases. In germline, CDR1 is LNHDA, CDR2 SQIVND (reference sequence). This CDR3 is CASRWTVNTEAFF. For the CDR3, the DNA is TGTGCCAGTAGGTGGACGGTGAACACTGAAGCTTTCTTT.

V is TRBV23-1 and J is TRBJ2-5; either TRBD1 or TRBD2 may supply D (5 bases each). TRBV23-1 is annotated as an ORF whose role is uncertain. Trimming removed 6 bases at V and 5 bases at J, with 16 bases between. The CDR3 runs 14 residues. CDR3 region: CASSPCRGEETQYF. CDR3 DNA: TGCGCCAGCAGCCCTTGTAGGGGAGAGGAGACCCAGTACTTC.

This clone is a singleton in its sample. The chain combines TRBV6-5 with TRBJ2-5, with 12 bases aligning to TRBD2. The CDR3 is 15 amino acids. V shed 0 bases and J 4 bases; nucleotides not matched to a gene: 0. Germline loops: CDR1 MNHEY, CDR2 SVGAGI. The CDR3 DNA reads TGTGCCAGCAGTTACTCGACTAGCGGGAGAGAGACCCAGTACTTC. This sequence encodes CASSYSTSGRETQYF.

This chain uses TRBV6-5 with TRBJ1-2; 10 bases are a match to TRBD1. V was pared by 4 bases and J by 4 bases, with 0 bases of the junction left unmatched. There are 13 residues in the CDR3. The germline V gene has CDR1 MNHEY and CDR2 SVGAGI. The CDR3 nucleotides read TGTGCCAGCAGTTGGACAGGGGGCTATGGCTACACCTTC. Amino acid sequence: CASSWTGGYGYTF.

The chain employs TRBV6-5 and TRBJ2-1, with 10 positions matching TRBD2. V shed 0 bases and J 6 bases; nucleotides not matched to a gene: 2. Germline V gene data show CDR1 as MNHEY and CDR2 as SVGAGI. This CDR3 comprises 15 residues. CDR3 DNA: TGTGCCAGCAGTTACTCCGGGACTAGCGTCAATGAGCAGTTCTTC. Protein sequence: CASSYSGTSVNEQFF.

This clone was counted a single time. One end of the junction varies from germline; a read error may be responsible. The rearrangement links TRBV7-7 to TRBJ2-3; tentative D call: TRBD2 (6 bases). Germline V CDR1 and CDR2: SSHAT, FNYEAQ (reference sequence). CDR3 length equals 15 residues. CDR3 residues: CASSLRLGKLDTQYF. The CDR3 nucleotides read TGTGCTAGCAGCTTGCGACTAGGAAAATTGGATACGCAGTATTTT. Supplemented by reference TRBV7-7 and TRBJ2-3, the full variable domain reads GAGVSQSPRYKVTKRGQDVTLRCDPISSHATLYWYQQALGQGPEFLTYFNYEAQPDKSGLPSDRFSAERPEGSISTLTIQRTEQRDSAMYRCASSLRLGKLDTQYFGPGTRLTVL.

The chain employs TRBV15 and TRBJ2-2; D gene ambiguous. Germline CDR1 reads LNHNV; CDR2 reads YYDKDF (reference sequence). The CDR3 length is 16 residues. Trimming stripped 1 base from V and 0 bases from J, with 9 bases between. CDR3 amino acids: CATSRGRFANTGELFF. The CDR3 DNA reads TGTGCCACCAGCAGAGGACGGTTCGCGAACACCGGGGAGCTGTTTTTT.

V usage is TRBV9 and J usage is TRBJ2-3; D may be TRBD2 (7 bases). V gave up 0 bases and J gave up 5 bases, with 13 bases separating them. CDR1 SGDLS and CDR2 YYNGEE come from the germline V gene. This CDR3 contains 15 residues. CDR3 sequence: CASSVGGGHGDTQYF. The CDR3 DNA follows: TGTGCCAGCAGCGTAGGGGGGGGGCATGGAGATACGCAGTATTTT.

The chain employs TRBV28 and TRBJ2-7; TRBD2 agrees at 9 bases. Germline CDR1 and CDR2: MDHEN and SYDVKM. This CDR3 has 17 amino acids. V shed 2 bases and J 2 bases; nucleotides not matched to a gene: 10. The CDR3: CASSLKTSGLFPYEQYF. CDR3 nucleotide sequence: TGTGCCAGCAGTTTAAAAACTAGCGGGCTCTTCCCCTACGAGCAGTACTTC. Looking up the rest from reference TRBV28 and TRBJ2-7 gives the full variable domain: DVKVTQSSRYLVKRTGEKVFLECVQDMDHENMFWYRQDPGLGLRLIYFSYDVKMKEKGDIPEGYSVSREKKERFSLILESASTNQTSMYLCASSLKTSGLFPYEQYFGPGTRLTVT.

This clone was picked up a small number of times. This sequence joins TRBV6-5 and TRBJ2-3; 11 nucleotides align to TRBD1. The CDR3 sequence is 13 residues long. With V trimmed by 8 bases and J by 4 bases, 2 bases remained unmatched. Per the germline V gene, CDR1 is MNHEY and CDR2 is SVGAGI. This chain's CDR3 is CASGGQGADTQYF. The CDR3 coding sequence is TGTGCCAGCGGGGGACAGGGGGCAGATACGCAGTATTTT.

This clone was observed a single time. The chain is built from TRBV18 and TRBJ2-7; D is ambiguous. The CDR3 is made up of 13 amino acids. With 1 base removed from V and 7 bases from J, the gap between germline ends came to 11 bases. CDR1 KGHSH and CDR2 LQKENI come from the germline V gene. The CDR3 nucleotides read TGTGCCAGCTCACCACGAAGGTTAAGAGAGCAGTACTTC. Translated, it gives CASSPRRLREQYF.

The DNA for the CDR3 is TGCAGCGTTGAAAGGGGCTCGAACACTGAAGCTTTCTTT. This gives the protein CSVERGSNTEAFF. The chain has TRBV29-1 and TRBJ1-1, with TRBD1 as a possible D gene (5 bases). The germline CDR1 and CDR2 sequences are SQVTM and ANQGSEA. Trimming left V 2 bases short and J 1 base short, with 8 bases between. This CDR3 has 13 amino acids.

The gene calls are TRBV5-1 and TRBJ1-6, with 7 nucleotides matching TRBD1. CDR3 length equals 15 residues. Trimming removed 0 bases from V and 9 bases from J; junction bases left unmatched: 6. CDR1 is SGHRS, CDR2 YFSETQ, per germline. CDR3 sequence: CASSLGGTEGSPLHF. As DNA, the CDR3 is TGCGCCAGCAGCTTGGGTGGGACAGAGGGTTCACCCCTCCACTTT. Complete variable domain (other parts from reference TRBV5-1 and TRBJ1-6): KAGVTQTPRYLIKTRGQQVTLSCSPISGHRSVSWYQQTPGQGLQFLFEYFSETQRNKGNFPGRFSGRQFSNSRSEMNVSTLELGDSALYLCASSLGGTEGSPLHFGNGTRLTVT.

This chain links TRBV19 with TRBJ2-2, with D maybe TRBD1 (5 bases). In germline, CDR1 is LNHDA, CDR2 SQIVND (reference sequence). This CDR3 spans 18 amino acids. V was trimmed by 2 bases and J by 4 bases, leaving 20 bases between them. CDR3 loop: CASSISWFARALTGELFF. For the CDR3, the DNA is TGTGCCAGTAGTATATCCTGGTTTGCCAGGGCCCTCACCGGGGAGCTGTTTTTT.

J is TRBJ2-1 and V is TRBV19; 8 bases map to TRBD2. There are 15 residues in the CDR3. Germline loops: CDR1 LNHDA, CDR2 SQIVND (reference sequence). V lost 6 bases and J lost 1; bases outside the gene matches: 5. The chain's CDR3 is CASSSGGGSYNEQFF. The CDR3 DNA reads as TGTGCCAGTAGCTCGGGAGGGGGGTCCTACAATGAGCAGTTCTTC.

J is TRBJ2-3 and V is TRBV5-4, with TRBD2 matching 8 bases. J gave up 6 bases and V 4 bases, and 13 bases lay outside the gene matches. CDR1 and CDR2 from the germline V gene are SGHNT and YYREEE (reference sequence). There are 16 residues in the CDR3. The CDR3 loop is CASSNPLLAVTDTQYF. The CDR3, as DNA: TGTGCCAGCAGCAACCCGCTACTAGCGGTAACGGATACGCAGTATTTT.

The CDR3 nucleotides are TGTGCCAGCAGCTGGACTAGCGAATCTTACGAGCAGTACTTC. This encodes CASSWTSESYEQYF. V usage is TRBV5-6 and J usage is TRBJ2-7, with 9 bases that match TRBD2. Germline V lookup: CDR1 SGHDT, CDR2 YYEEEE. J was trimmed by 4 bases and V by 3 bases; bases with no gene match: 5. This CDR3 has 14 residues.

J is TRBJ2-7 and V is TRBV19; possibly TRBD1 for D (6 bases). In germline, CDR1 is LNHDA, CDR2 SQIVND (reference sequence). This CDR3 comprises 15 residues. Trimming left V 4 bases short and J 3 bases short, with 16 bases between. CDR3 DNA: TGTGCCAGTAGTAATGGGGGCACTCCCTTCTACGAGCAGTACTTC. Amino acids: CASSNGGTPFYEQYF.

The chain recombines TRBV30 with TRBJ2-7; weak D call: TRBD1 (5 bases). The CDR3 totals 12 residues. CDR1 GTSNPN and CDR2 SVGIG come from the germline V gene (reference sequence). V lost 0 bases and J 5 bases, leaving 8 bases between the germline ends. Here the CDR3 DNA reads TGTGCCTGGAGTGTAGTAGGGGACGAGCAGTACTTC. The encoded protein is CAWSVVGDEQYF.

The V and J genes are TRBV5-6 and TRBJ1-2, with 7 bases aligning to TRBD1. Trimming cost V 7 bases and J 6 bases; bases outside gene matches: 6. CDR3 length: 12 residues. The germline V gene has CDR1 SGHDT and CDR2 YYEEEE. In nucleotides, the CDR3 is TGTGCCAGCCATCTTACAGGGGATGGCTACACCTTC. Protein sequence: CASHLTGDGYTF.

The V call is TRBV27, the J call TRBJ2-7; TRBD2 agrees at 14 bases. Germline V CDR1 and CDR2: MNHEY, SMNVEV (reference sequence). The CDR3 is 15 amino acids. J lost 3 bases, V lost 5 bases, and 3 bases had no gene match. The CDR3 coding sequence is TGTGCCAGCAGTACGGGGACTAGCGGGAGCTACGAGCAGTACTTC. Protein product: CASSTGTSGSYEQYF.